A selection of T cell receptor beta chains follows, all from one sample in a study of T cell responses to AZD1222 COVID-19 vaccine. Libraries were prepared by immunoSEQ multiplex PCR; TCRdb keeps only in-frame clonotypes and omits some of them. The data hold about 120,000 clones, with roughly nine tenths observed a single time. Here the sequenced sample was peripheral blood, taken on day 0 of AZD1222 vaccination. Receptors originate from an adult in good health. Each CDR3 is given with its conserved first and last residue. Each record gives: CDR3 protein, CDR3 DNA, D gene, J gene, clone size, V gene. The D gene is left open where the match is weak. Size values are once, few and many counts, or a class for expanded clones, and some rows have none.

CATSDRGYGYTF | TGTGCCACCAGTGACAGGGGCTATGGCTACACCTTC | NA | TRBJ1-2 | NA | TRBV24-1
CASSGGHRVGEKLFF | TGTGCCAGCAGCGGCGGACATCGGGTTGGCGAAAAACTGTTTTTT | NA | TRBJ1-4 | once | TRBV5-5
CASSHPRGGDLYEQYF | TGTGCCAGCAGCCACCCGAGGGGGGGGGACCTTTACGAGCAGTACTTC | NA | TRBJ2-7 | NA | TRBV3-1/TRBV3-2
CASSREAANYGYTF | TGTGCCAGCAGTAGAGAGGCTGCTAACTATGGCTACACCTTC | NA | TRBJ1-2 | NA | TRBV28
CASSPRGKDTGELFF | TGTGCCAGCAGCCCTCGGGGGAAGGACACCGGGGAGCTGTTTTTT | NA | TRBJ2-2 | NA | TRBV11-3
CASSFGVDTEAFF | TGTGCCAGCAGTTTCGGGGTAGACACTGAAGCTTTCTTT | NA | TRBJ1-1 | NA | TRBV12-3/TRBV12-4
CASSLRTGRSYNEQFF | TGTGCCAGCAGTTTGCGAACAGGGAGGTCCTACAATGAGCAGTTCTTC | NA | TRBJ2-1 | NA | TRBV28
CASSDGGYTDTQYF | TGTGCCAGCAGTGATGGAGGGTACACAGATACGCAGTATTTT | NA | TRBJ2-3 | NA | TRBV6-4
CASSYVQGNTEAFF | TGTGCCAGCAGCTACGTACAGGGAAACACTGAAGCTTTCTTT | NA | TRBJ1-1 | once | TRBV7-8
CASSSTMNTEAFF | TGTGCCAGCAGCTCCACGATGAACACTGAAGCTTTCTTT | NA | TRBJ1-1 | NA | TRBV5-8
CASSRQGSDEKLFF | TGTGCCAGCAGCCGACAGGGGTCCGATGAAAAACTGTTTTTT | TRBD1 | TRBJ1-4 | NA | TRBV3-1/TRBV3-2
CASSFTGVAETQYF | TGTGCCAGCTCCTTTACAGGGGTTGCCGAGACCCAGTACTTC | TRBD1 | TRBJ2-5 | NA | TRBV18
CASSQRGGRNEQFF | TGTGCCAGCAGCCAGCGGGGGGGCCGCAATGAGCAGTTCTTC | TRBD2 | TRBJ2-1 | NA | TRBV7-6
CASSTVMNTEAFF | TGTGCCAGCTCTACCGTGATGAACACTGAAGCTTTCTTT | NA | TRBJ1-1 | NA | TRBV27
CASSGAPGLYQETQYF | TGTGCCAGCAGCGGGGCTCCGGGACTGTACCAAGAGACCCAGTACTTC | NA | TRBJ2-5 | NA | TRBV3-1/TRBV3-2
CSVGVRDRQYEQYF | TGCAGCGTTGGGGTGAGGGACAGACAATACGAGCAGTACTTC | TRBD1 | TRBJ2-7 | NA | TRBV29-1
CATSDPDLGYTF | TGTGCCACCAGTGATCCGGACCTCGGCTACACCTTC | NA | TRBJ1-2 | NA | TRBV24-1
CATSDFGTGNNQPQHF | TGTGCCACCAGTGATTTCGGTACGGGGAACAATCAGCCCCAGCATTTT | NA | TRBJ1-5 | once | TRBV24-1
CASSQDRGRTNYGYTF | TGCGCCAGCAGCCAAGATAGGGGAAGGACTAACTATGGCTACACCTTC | NA | TRBJ1-2 | NA | TRBV4-1
CASSEAWGGRPPQHF | TGTGCCAGCAGTGAAGCGTGGGGAGGGCGTCCGCCCCAGCATTTT | NA | TRBJ1-5 | few | TRBV2
CASSPTGQANQPQHF | TGTGCCAGCAGCCCAACAGGGCAGGCCAATCAGCCCCAGCATTTT | NA | TRBJ1-5 | NA | TRBV4-2
CASSPSGSGTDTQYF | TGCGCCAGCAGCCCGTCAGGGTCGGGGACAGATACGCAGTATTTT | NA | TRBJ2-3 | NA | TRBV4-1
CASSYDSAYSGANVLTF | TGTGCCAGCAGTTACGACAGTGCCTACTCTGGGGCCAACGTCCTGACTTTC | NA | TRBJ2-6 | NA | TRBV27
CASSQTGLKETQYF | TGTGCCAGCAGCCAGACGGGCCTAAAAGAGACCCAGTACTTC | NA | TRBJ2-5 | NA | TRBV6-6
CASSRAQGASTGNTIYF | TGTGCCAGCAGCCGTGCCCAGGGGGCGAGTACTGGAAACACCATATATTTT | TRBD1 | TRBJ1-3 | NA | TRBV5-4
CASSLRLKRIAKNIQYF | TGTGCCAGCAGCTTAAGGCTTAAGCGTATAGCCAAAAACATTCAGTACTTC | NA | TRBJ2-4 | NA | TRBV5-6
CASTTETNEKLFF | TGTGCCAGCACGACAGAGACTAATGAAAAACTGTTTTTT | NA | TRBJ1-4 | NA | TRBV11-2
CASSHPGQAREGIF | TGTGCCAGTAGTCATCCGGGACAGGCCCGCGAAGGGATCTTT | TRBD1 | TRBJ1-1 | NA | TRBV19
CASSQDVAGGIAYEQYF | TGCGCCAGCAGCCAAGATGTAGCGGGAGGGATTGCCTACGAGCAGTACTTC | TRBD2 | TRBJ2-7 | NA | TRBV4-1
CASSPTRNYGYTF | TGTGCCAGCAGTCCGACGAGGAACTATGGCTACACCTTC | NA | TRBJ1-2 | once | TRBV12-3/TRBV12-4
CASSAPPQPQHF | TGTGCCAGCAGTGCCCCACCTCAGCCCCAGCATTTT | NA | TRBJ1-5 | NA | TRBV6-2/TRBV6-3
CASSEIAGGLKGGELFF | TGTGCCAGCAGTGAAATAGCGGGGGGCCTTAAAGGCGGGGAGCTGTTTTTT | TRBD2 | TRBJ2-2 | NA | TRBV25-1
CATSDSGTEAFF | TGTGCCACCAGTGATTCTGGCACTGAAGCTTTCTTT | NA | TRBJ1-1 | NA | TRBV24-1
CASSSQGQVTGELFF | TGTGCCAGCAGTTCACAGGGACAGGTCACCGGGGAGCTGTTTTTT | TRBD1 | TRBJ2-2 | NA | TRBV6-5
CASSRPGRRNTEAFF | TGTGCCAGCAGCCGCCCGGGACGGAGAAACACTGAAGCTTTCTTT | NA | TRBJ1-1 | NA | TRBV5-6
CASSIMTGKNTEAFF | TGTGCCAGCAGCATAATGACAGGGAAGAACACTGAAGCTTTCTTT | TRBD1 | TRBJ1-1 | NA | TRBV7-9
CALPGQPSYGYTF | TGTGCCTTACCGGGACAACCGTCCTATGGCTACACCTTC | NA | TRBJ1-2 | NA | TRBV30
CASSSGGGYTEAFF | TGTGCCAGCAGCTCAGGGGGCGGGTACACTGAAGCTTTCTTT | TRBD1 | TRBJ1-1 | NA | TRBV13
CASSLTRGGTEAFF | TGTGCCAGCAGCCTGACCCGGGGGGGGACTGAAGCTTTCTTT | NA | TRBJ1-1 | NA | TRBV5-4
CASSLGSASNQPQHF | TGTGCCAGCAGCTTGGGGTCCGCTAGCAATCAGCCCCAGCATTTT | NA | TRBJ1-5 | NA | TRBV5-6
CASSGFELYF | TGTGCCAGCAGTGGGTTCGAGTTGTACTTC | NA | TRBJ2-7 | NA | TRBV2
CASSSIDRDGYTF | TGTGCCAGCAGCTCTATCGACAGGGATGGCTACACCTTC | TRBD1 | TRBJ1-2 | NA | TRBV5-4